What follows is one T cell receptor (beta chain) and its context. Looked up from germline, CDR1 is LNHNV and CDR2 is YYDKDF (reference sequence). The CDR3 consists of 17 residues. V was pared by 0 bases and J by 7 bases, with 18 bases between. This specimen belongs to a study of blood T cell repertoires in COVID-19. At the level of the study: Material from acute and convalescent COVID-19 was sourced from the United States, Italy and Spain. Nucleic acid was either cDNA or gDNA, and it came from T cells, B-cell-depleted T cells, or PBMCs.

In the source study's methods: Counts of nucleated cells, estimated from reference gene primer amplification, were obtained. The data were produced by immunoSEQ multiplex PCR, yet TCRdb's version contains in-frame clones alone and is incomplete. V and J calls and clone size are given by that table; D and trimming were obtained from the DNA. This table has around 130,000 clones, around three quarters appearing once. The chain links TRBV15 to TRBJ2-2, with unresolved D. The sequence came from a man over 45 with acute or convalescent COVID-19. Input material: peripheral blood. CDR3 in DNA: TGTGCCACCAGCAGAGATTTGACCACGGCAGGTAGCGGGGAGCTGTTTTTT. Its translation: CATSRDLTTAGSGELFF. The variable domain in full, completed from reference TRBV15 and TRBJ2-2, reads DAMVIQNPRYQVTQFGKPVTLSCSQTLNHNVMYWYQQKSSQAPKLLFHYYDKDFNNEADTPDNFQSRRPNTSFCFLDIRSPGLGDTAMYLCATSRDLTTAGSGELFFGEGSRLTVL.